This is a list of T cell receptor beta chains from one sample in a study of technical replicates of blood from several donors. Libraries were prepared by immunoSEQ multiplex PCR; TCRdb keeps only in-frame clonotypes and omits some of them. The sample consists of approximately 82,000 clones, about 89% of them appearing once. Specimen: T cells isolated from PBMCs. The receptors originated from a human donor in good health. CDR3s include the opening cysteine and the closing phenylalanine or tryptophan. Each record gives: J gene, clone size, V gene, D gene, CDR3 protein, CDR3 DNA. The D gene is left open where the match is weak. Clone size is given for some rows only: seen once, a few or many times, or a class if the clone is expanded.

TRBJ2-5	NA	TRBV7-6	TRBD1	CASRDRGLPQETQYF	TGTGCCAGCAGGGACAGGGGGCTCCCACAAGAGACCCAGTACTTC
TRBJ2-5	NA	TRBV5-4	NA	CASSIGGPGGQETQYF	TGTGCCAGCAGCATCGGAGGTCCAGGAGGGCAAGAGACCCAGTACTTC
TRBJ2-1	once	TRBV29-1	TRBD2	CSASGLADYNEQFF	TGCAGCGCCTCGGGACTAGCGGACTACAATGAGCAGTTCTTC
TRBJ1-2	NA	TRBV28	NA	CASTVGANYGYTF	TGTGCCAGCACAGTCGGGGCTAACTATGGCTACACCTTC
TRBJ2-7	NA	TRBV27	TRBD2	CASSASGYEQYF	TGTGCCAGCAGTGCTAGCGGGTACGAGCAGTACTTC
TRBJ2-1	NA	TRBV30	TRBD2	CAWSGLAGGPPSYNEQFF	TGTGCCTGGAGCGGACTAGCGGGGGGGCCCCCCTCCTACAATGAGCAGTTCTTC
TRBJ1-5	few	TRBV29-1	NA	CSVGDQPQHF	TGCAGCGTTGGAGATCAGCCCCAGCATTTT
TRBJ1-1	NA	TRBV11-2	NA	CASRPTGGTEAFF	TGTGCCAGCCGCCCGACCGGGGGGACTGAAGCTTTCTTT
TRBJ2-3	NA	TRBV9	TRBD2	CASSVGREGRFDTQYF	TGTGCCAGCAGCGTAGGGCGGGAGGGCCGTTTCGATACGCAGTATTTT
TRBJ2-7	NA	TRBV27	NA	CASRGSMGYEQYF	TGTGCCAGCAGGGGGAGTATGGGATACGAGCAGTACTTC
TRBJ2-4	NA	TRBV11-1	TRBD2	CASSLGGLAGTKNIQYF	TGTGCCAGCAGCTTGGGAGGACTAGCGGGAACCAAAAACATTCAGTACTTC
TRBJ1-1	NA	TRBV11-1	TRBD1	CASSLASRQGLYEAFF	TGTGCCAGCAGCTTAGCTTCGAGACAGGGGCTCTATGAAGCTTTCTTT
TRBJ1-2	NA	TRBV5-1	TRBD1	CASSPGTGPLANYGYTF	TGCGCCAGCAGCCCCGGGACAGGGCCCTTAGCTAACTATGGCTACACCTTC
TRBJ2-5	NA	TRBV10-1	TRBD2	CASSDPKSGGGRAKTQYF	TGCGCCAGCAGTGACCCCAAGAGTGGGGGCGGGAGGGCCAAGACCCAGTACTTC
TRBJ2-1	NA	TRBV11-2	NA	CASSSYQGGKGNEQFF	TGTGCCAGCAGCTCGTACCAGGGGGGTAAGGGCAATGAGCAGTTCTTC
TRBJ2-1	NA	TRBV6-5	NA	CASSYSEGSNEQFF	TGTGCCAGCAGTTACTCGGAGGGTTCTAATGAGCAGTTCTTC
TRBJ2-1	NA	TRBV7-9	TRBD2	CASSLRGAGGGPIGQFF	TGTGCCAGCAGCTTAAGGGGTGCGGGAGGGGGACCCATCGGGCAGTTCTTC
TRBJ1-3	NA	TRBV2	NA	CASSEAPGGTIYF	TGTGCCAGCAGTGAAGCACCGGGTGGCACCATATATTTT
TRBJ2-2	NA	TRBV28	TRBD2	CASSDRLGTSAENTGELFF	TGTGCCAGCAGTGATCGTCTCGGGACTAGCGCTGAGAACACCGGGGAGCTGTTTTTT
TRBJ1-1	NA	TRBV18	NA	CASSDQANTEAFF	TGTGCCAGCTCGGATCAGGCGAACACTGAAGCTTTCTTT
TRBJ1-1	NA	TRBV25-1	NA	CASSERGTEAFF	TGTGCCAGCAGTGAAAGGGGGACTGAAGCTTTCTTT
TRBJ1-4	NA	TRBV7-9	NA	CASSLERRDKLFF	TGTGCCAGCAGCTTAGAGCGGAGAGACAAACTGTTTTTT
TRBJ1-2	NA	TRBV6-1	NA	CASRSRDFSGGYTF	TGTGCCAGCAGAAGTAGGGACTTCAGCGGCGGCTACACCTTC
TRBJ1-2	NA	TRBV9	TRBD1	CASSVGDSNYGYTF	TGTGCCAGCAGCGTAGGGGACAGTAACTATGGCTACACCTTC
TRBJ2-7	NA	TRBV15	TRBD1	CATSRTPGQGYEQYF	TGTGCCACCAGCAGAACACCGGGACAGGGTTACGAGCAGTACTTC
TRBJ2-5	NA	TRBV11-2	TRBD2	CASSSGSGGETQYF	TGTGCCAGCAGTTCGGGTAGCGGGGGAGAGACCCAGTACTTC
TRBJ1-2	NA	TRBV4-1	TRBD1	CASSQVRQGDGYTF	TGCGCCAGCAGCCAAGTAAGACAGGGGGATGGCTACACCTTC
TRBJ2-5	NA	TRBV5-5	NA	CASSPVGPQETQYF	TGTGCCAGCAGTCCCGTGGGGCCCCAAGAGACCCAGTACTTC
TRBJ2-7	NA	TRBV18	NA	CASSPTHTTYEQYF	TGTGCCAGCTCACCAACACACACCACCTACGAGCAGTACTTC
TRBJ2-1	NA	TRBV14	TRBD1	CASSPYGQGSYNEQFF	TGTGCCAGCAGCCCGTATGGACAGGGATCTTACAATGAGCAGTTCTTC
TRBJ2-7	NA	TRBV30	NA	CAWSGYEQYF	TGTGCCTGGAGCGGGTACGAGCAGTACTTC
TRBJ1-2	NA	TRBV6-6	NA	CAVVTGTYGYTF	TGTGCCGTTGTGACAGGCACCTATGGCTACACCTTC